A selection of T cell receptor beta chains follows, all from one sample in a study of blood T cell repertoires in COVID-19. Sequenced by immunoSEQ multiplex PCR; TCRdb stores in-frame clones only, minus some. This table has roughly 240,000 clones, around nine tenths appearing once. The sample taken for sequencing was peripheral blood. The receptors derive from a woman aged 55-69 years who had recovered from COVID-19. CDR3s include the opening cysteine and the closing phenylalanine or tryptophan. D genes are given only for firm matches. Expanded clones get a size class; other rows say once, few or many, or leave the size out.

j_call	v_call	clone_size	d_call	cdr3_nt	cdr3_aa
TRBJ1-4	TRBV10-3	.	.	TGTGCCATCTCGGCGGCCGGATATAATGAAAAACTGTTTTTT	CAISAAGYNEKLFF
TRBJ1-6	TRBV20-1	.	TRBD1	TGCAGTGCTAGTACGGACAGGGATAATTCACCCCTCCACTTT	CSASTDRDNSPLHF
TRBJ2-3	TRBV11-3	once	TRBD2	TGTGCCAGCAGCCCCGGACTAGCGGGTTCTAGCACAGATACGCAGTATTTT	CASSPGLAGSSTDTQYF
TRBJ2-2	TRBV3-1/TRBV3-2	.	.	TGTGCCAGCAGCCAAGGAGGAGGCGGGGAGCTGTTTTTT	CASSQGGGGELFF
TRBJ1-4	TRBV19	.	.	TGTGCCAGTAGTATCTCGACGACGCCAGGTGAAAAACTGTTTTTT	CASSISTTPGEKLFF
TRBJ2-3	TRBV20-1	.	TRBD2	TGCAGTGCTAGTTGGCGGGGGGGCGGTGATGGGAGCACAGATACGCAGTATTTT	CSASWRGGGDGSTDTQYF
TRBJ1-1	TRBV25-1	.	.	TGTGCCAGCAGGGCTCGGGAGGGGGGCACTGAAGCTTTCTTT	CASRAREGGTEAFF
TRBJ2-5	TRBV7-9	.	.	TGTGCCAGCAGCTACAGGATAGGGGAGACCCAGTACTTC	CASSYRIGETQYF
TRBJ2-7	TRBV3-1/TRBV3-2	.	TRBD1	TGTGCCAGCCGCAACAGGGGGCTTGGATCCTACGAGCAGTACTTC	CASRNRGLGSYEQYF
TRBJ2-7	TRBV6-6	.	.	TGTGCCAGCAGGTCCCCTGGCGGGCTATACGAGCAGTACTTC	CASRSPGGLYEQYF
TRBJ1-4	TRBV6-5	.	.	TGTGCCAGCAGTTACTCCGCGGGAGGGGGGGAAAAACTGTTTTTT	CASSYSAGGGEKLFF
TRBJ1-2	TRBV4-3	.	.	TGCGCCAGCAGCCAGTCAGCGGCATCAGGGGACTATGGCTACACCTTC	CASSQSAASGDYGYTF
TRBJ2-2	TRBV18	.	TRBD1	TGTGCCAGCTCACCCCTGGAAAGGGGGCTTACTTCCGGGGAGCTGTTTTTT	CASSPLERGLTSGELFF
TRBJ2-1	TRBV23-1	.	.	TGCGCCAGCAGTCAATCGGAGGCAAGCTCCTACAATGAGCAGTTCTTC	CASSQSEASSYNEQFF
TRBJ2-7	TRBV7-2	.	TRBD2	TGTGCCAGCAGCTTAGCCGGGGGGGCAGTTGGTGAGCAGTACTTC	CASSLAGGAVGEQYF
TRBJ1-1	TRBV29-1	.	.	TGCAGCGCCCTTCGAGGCACTGAAGCTTTCTTT	CSALRGTEAFF
TRBJ2-3	TRBV5-1	many	TRBD2	TGCGCCAGCAGTTCGGGGGATCTAGCGGGCACAGATACGCAGTATTTT	CASSSGDLAGTDTQYF
TRBJ1-5	TRBV2	.	TRBD1	TGTGCCAGCAGTAAGACAGGGAACTCCCCCAATCGGGCCCAGCATTTT	CASSKTGNSPNRAQHF
TRBJ2-7	TRBV9	once	.	TGTGCCAGCAGCCAGACTAGTGGTTTCTACGAGCAGTACTTC	CASSQTSGFYEQYF
TRBJ1-2	TRBV5-1	.	.	TGCGCCAGCAGCTTTGTGAGGGATGGCTACACCTTC	CASSFVRDGYTF
TRBJ1-6	TRBV11-3	.	.	TGTGCCAGCAGCTTAGGGGAGGGTAATTCACCCCTCCACTTT	CASSLGEGNSPLHF
TRBJ2-6	TRBV28	once	TRBD1	TGTGCCAGCAGTTTATTGACAGGGGGCTTTGGGGCCAACGTCCTGACTTTC	CASSLLTGGFGANVLTF
TRBJ1-2	TRBV10-3	once	.	TGTGCCATCAGTGAGTCGTCAGGGCAGTGGTTGGGCTACACCTTC	CAISESSGQWLGYTF
TRBJ1-5	TRBV5-5	few	.	TGTGCCAGCAGCTTGGTTGAGGGCAATCAGCCCCAGCATTTT	CASSLVEGNQPQHF
TRBJ2-1	TRBV12-3/TRBV12-4	.	.	TGTGCCAGCAGACCCCCAGGCAATGAGCAGTTCTTC	CASRPPGNEQFF
TRBJ2-3	TRBV27	.	.	TGTGCCAGCAGCCGACGGGACACGCTGGATACGCAGTATTTT	CASSRRDTLDTQYF
TRBJ2-7	TRBV6-8	.	TRBD1	TGTGCCAGATCAGGGGGCGCGGACGAGCAGTACTTC	CARSGGADEQYF
TRBJ2-5	TRBV9	.	.	TGTGCCAGCAGCGTTCGCGGGGCCGGGGAGACCCAGTACTTC	CASSVRGAGETQYF
TRBJ2-5	TRBV3-1/TRBV3-2	once	TRBD1	TGTGCCAGCAGCCATGGACAGGGTCAGGAGACCCAGTACTTC	CASSHGQGQETQYF
TRBJ2-1	TRBV19	.	TRBD1	TGTGCCAGTAGTATAGACCGGGACAGCCCCAATGAGCAGTTCTTC	CASSIDRDSPNEQFF
TRBJ1-6	TRBV7-6	.	.	TGTGCCAGCAGCTTAGTGGTCAGGGGAGGGGATTCACCCCTCCACTTT	CASSLVVRGGDSPLHF
TRBJ1-6	TRBV9	.	.	TGTGCCAGCAGCGTAGCCCCAGGGAATTCACCCCTCCACTTT	CASSVAPGNSPLHF
TRBJ1-1	TRBV9	.	.	TGTGCCAGCAGCCCAGACGGAGGGATACCCATGAACACTGAAGCTTTCTTT	CASSPDGGIPMNTEAFF